Each of the 30 T cell receptor beta chains below was sequenced from the same sample in a study of cytomegalovirus exposure and HLA in healthy donors. Using immunoSEQ multiplex PCR, the repertoire was profiled, and TCRdb retains in-frame clones only, with some absent. The profile shows some 150,000 clones, 89% of them singletons. The sequenced sample was PBMCs. The receptor set was obtained from a woman aged 18-29 years in good health and CMV-seropositive.

V gene TRBV5-1 combines with J gene TRBJ1-5, with D perhaps matching TRBD1 (5 bases). This CDR3 has 15 amino acids. The germline V gene encodes CDR1 SGHRS and CDR2 YFSETQ. V lost 4 bases and J lost 3, with 14 bases in between. CDR3 sequence: CASSLEGASNQPQHF. In DNA form, the CDR3 reads TGCGCCAGCAGCCTTGAAGGGGCTTCCAATCAGCCCCAGCATTTT.

The gene calls are TRBV5-4 and TRBJ1-5, with 7 bases identical to TRBD1. The CDR3 consists of 14 residues. The V segment lost 4 bases and the J segment 4 bases; nucleotides outside the gene matches: 5. Germline loops: CDR1 SGHNT, CDR2 YYREEE (reference sequence). CDR3 protein: CASSEGQTNQPQHF. CDR3 coding DNA: TGTGCCAGCAGCGAGGGACAGACAAATCAGCCCCAGCATTTT. Combining the CDR3 with reference TRBV5-4 and TRBJ1-5 gives the whole variable domain ETGVTQSPTHLIKTRGQQVTLRCSSQSGHNTVSWYQQALGQGPQFIFQYYREEENGRGNFPPRFSGLQFPNYSSELNVNALELDDSALYLCASSEGQTNQPQHFGDGTRLSIL.

This chain uses TRBV7-6 with TRBJ1-1; 7 nucleotides line up with TRBD1. The CDR3 loop spans 13 amino acids. Germline CDR1 reads SGHVS; CDR2 reads FNYEAQ. Losses at the gene ends were 4 bases for V and 4 bases for J; bases not matched to a gene: 3. CDR3 amino acids: CASSSTGITEAFF. In DNA form, the CDR3 reads TGTGCCAGCAGCTCGACAGGGATCACTGAAGCTTTCTTT.

The J gene is TRBJ2-1, the V gene TRBV11-1; TRBD1 is a possible D gene (6 bases). Germline CDR1 is SGHAT and CDR2 is FQDESV (reference sequence). The length of the CDR3 is 16 residues. V was shortened by 5 bases and J by 5 bases, with 19 bases between the two germline ends. The CDR3 sequence is CASSGTGLGANNEQFF. For the CDR3, the DNA is TGTGCCAGCAGCGGAACGGGCCTGGGGGCGAACAATGAGCAGTTCTTC.

The chain recombines TRBV5-5 with TRBJ1-6, with D perhaps matching TRBD1 (5 bases). Germline CDR1 and CDR2: SGHKS and YYEKEE (reference sequence). This CDR3 region has 15 residues. V lost 0 bases and J 8 bases, leaving 12 bases between the germline ends. The CDR3 sequence: CASSLDRTFDSPLHF. For the CDR3, the DNA is TGTGCCAGCAGCTTGGACAGGACCTTCGATTCACCCCTCCACTTT. The entire variable domain, with the rest obtained from reference TRBV5-5 and TRBJ1-6, is as follows: DAGVTQSPTHLIKTRGQQVTLRCSPISGHKSVSWYQQVLGQGPQFIFQYYEKEERGRGNFPDRFSARQFPNYSSELNVNALLLGDSALYLCASSLDRTFDSPLHFGNGTRLTVT.

This clone has only one observation. The chain uses TRBV5-6 and TRBJ1-2, with a weak D call TRBD1 (6 bases). The V end was cut by 1 base, the J end by 7 bases, with 8 bases between. The CDR3 runs to 12 residues. Germline loops: CDR1 SGHDT, CDR2 YYEEEE. CDR3 coding DNA: TGTGCCAGCAGCTTGAGAGGGGGTGGCTACACCTTC. As protein: CASSLRGGGYTF.

This rearrangement joins TRBV6-1 to TRBJ1-5; a weak D match, TRBD1 (6 bases). This CDR3 is 15 amino acids long. Germline loops: CDR1 MNHNS, CDR2 SASEGT. Trimming pared 5 bases from V and 0 bases from J, leaving 11 bases between. This CDR3 is CASSRQADSNQPQHF. The CDR3 nucleotides are TGTGCCAGCAGTAGACAGGCCGATAGCAATCAGCCCCAGCATTTT.

This clone was seen just once. This sequence joins TRBV28 and TRBJ1-5; 8 bases fit TRBD1. The CDR3 totals 15 residues. J was trimmed by 2 bases and V by 6 bases; bases with no gene match: 6. Germline values: CDR1 MDHEN, CDR2 SYDVKM. The DNA of the CDR3 is TGTGCCAGCAGGTACAGGGGGTCGGGCAATCAGCCCCAGCATTTT. Its protein is CASRYRGSGNQPQHF.

This chain uses TRBV5-5 with TRBJ1-2; 10 bases line up with TRBD1. Germline CDR1 is SGHKS and CDR2 is YYEKEE (reference sequence). V lost 0 bases and J lost 4; bases outside the gene matches: 3. The CDR3 loop spans 15 amino acids. The DNA for the CDR3 is TGTGCCAGCAGCTTGGAACGGACAGGGGGCTATGGCTACACCTTC. Residues: CASSLERTGGYGYTF.

V usage is TRBV2 and J usage is TRBJ2-7; no clear D. This CDR3 is built from 15 residues. The germline CDR1 and CDR2 sequences are SNHLY and FYNNEI. Trimming removed 0 bases from V and 2 bases from J, with 11 bases in between. CDR3 coding DNA: TGTGCCAGCAGTGAAGCTGGCTATGGGCCCTACGAGCAGTACTTC. Translating it yields CASSEAGYGPYEQYF. The entire variable domain, with the rest obtained from reference TRBV2 and TRBJ2-7, is as follows: EPEVTQTPSHQVTQMGQEVILRCVPISNHLYFYWYRQILGQKVEFLVSFYNNEISEKSEIFDDQFSVERPDGSNFTLKIRSTKLEDSAMYFCASSEAGYGPYEQYFGPGTRLTVT.

V and J are TRBV7-9 and TRBJ2-7; D possibly corresponds to TRBD2 (5 bases). The CDR3 loop spans 13 amino acids. Trimming took off 3 bases at V and 1 base at J, with 7 bases between the two ends. Germline V gene data show CDR1 as SEHNR and CDR2 as FQNEAQ (reference sequence). The CDR3: CASSFPGSYEQYF. CDR3 coding DNA: TGTGCCAGCAGCTTTCCGGGATCCTACGAGCAGTACTTC.

This clone was observed once. The chain combines TRBV28 with TRBJ1-5; D gene ambiguous. The CDR3 is made up of 12 amino acids. The germline gives CDR1 MDHEN, CDR2 SYDVKM. Deletions cut 6 bases from V and 7 bases from J, with 10 bases between. CDR3 bases: TGTGCCAGCAGCACCCTCAGGCAGCCCCAGCATTTT. Its translation: CASSTLRQPQHF.

The rearrangement uses TRBV28 and TRBJ1-3; 7 bases line up with TRBD1. The germline V gene has CDR1 MDHEN and CDR2 SYDVKM. The V segment lost 6 bases and the J segment 2 bases; nucleotides outside the gene matches: 4. The CDR3 totals 14 residues. CDR3 loop: CASSTGTAGNTIYF. Here the CDR3 DNA reads TGTGCCAGCAGCACCGGGACAGCTGGAAACACCATATATTTT.

This clone was counted once. The chain links TRBV28 to TRBJ2-2; 11 bases line up with TRBD1. This CDR3 is built from 16 residues. V lost 5 bases to trimming and J lost 4 bases; unmatched junction nucleotides: 6. CDR1 is MDHEN and CDR2 is SYDVKM in the germline V gene. CDR3 protein: CASSGAGTGGTGELFF. The CDR3 nucleotides read TGTGCCAGCAGTGGAGCTGGGACAGGGGGCACCGGGGAGCTGTTTTTT.

This chain links TRBV6-5 with TRBJ1-1; D unresolved. Germline V CDR1 and CDR2: MNHEY, SVGAGI. The V gene lost 6 bases and the J gene lost 2 bases, with 13 bases spanning the gap. The CDR3 is 14 amino acids. This CDR3 is CASRLWSANTEAFF. CDR3 DNA: TGTGCCAGCAGGCTCTGGAGTGCAAACACTGAAGCTTTCTTT.

For the CDR3, the DNA is TGTGCCAGCAGCCGACGGGGGACGAAGACCCAGTACTTC. This codes for CASSRRGTKTQYF. V is TRBV6-5 and J is TRBJ2-5; D might be TRBD2 (6 bases). CDR3 length equals 13 residues. V lost 6 bases, J lost 6 bases, and 14 bases lay in between. Germline-derived CDR1 and CDR2 are MNHEY and SVGAGI.

The J gene is TRBJ2-6, the V gene TRBV19; possibly TRBD2 for D (6 bases). V lost 4 bases, J lost 0 bases, and 13 bases lay in between. The CDR3 runs to 17 residues. Germline V gene lookup returns CDR1 LNHDA and CDR2 SQIVND (reference sequence). CDR3 sequence: CASSTAGRNSGANVLTF. The CDR3 nucleotides read TGTGCCAGTAGTACCGCGGGGAGGAACTCTGGGGCCAACGTCCTGACTTTC.

Written as DNA, the CDR3 is TGTGCCAGCAGTGTTGGGGCAGGGCATGGCAATGAGCAGTTCTTC. Its protein product is CASSVGAGHGNEQFF. The V and J genes are TRBV6-1 and TRBJ2-1; possible D gene TRBD1, 5 bases. V lost 4 bases to trimming and J lost 6 bases, with 16 bases between them. The CDR3 extends over 15 amino acids. Germline V gene lookup returns CDR1 MNHNS and CDR2 SASEGT.

The chain has TRBV7-2 and TRBJ1-1; 8 nucleotides align to TRBD1. J was trimmed by 3 bases and V by 5 bases; bases with no gene match: 5. CDR1 is SGHTA and CDR2 is FQGNSA in the germline V gene. The CDR3 consists of 14 residues. In DNA, the CDR3 is TGTGCCAGCAGCCCACCGACAGGGGACACTGAAGCTTTCTTT. Translated, it gives CASSPPTGDTEAFF.

This clone was recorded only once. J is TRBJ1-1 and V is TRBV6-6; D is possibly TRBD1 (5 bases). Germline V lookup: CDR1 MNHNY, CDR2 SVGAGI (reference sequence). The ends were cut back, 7 bases at V and 2 bases at J, with 14 bases in the middle. The length of the CDR3 is 14 residues. CDR3 sequence (DNA): TGTGCCAGCACCCTAGGACAAAGTAACACTGAAGCTTTCTTT. Encoded protein: CASTLGQSNTEAFF.

The V and J genes are TRBV9 and TRBJ2-7, with TRBD1 as a possible D gene (6 bases). CDR3 length: 15 amino acids. Germline V CDR1 and CDR2: SGDLS, YYNGEE. Trimming stripped 1 base from V and 0 bases from J, with 11 bases between. CDR3 nucleotides: TGTGCCAGCAGCGTATACGACAGGAGCTCCTACGAGCAGTACTTC. Its translation is CASSVYDRSSYEQYF.

The chain recombines TRBV10-1 with TRBJ1-1; D ambiguous. This CDR3 has 15 amino acids. From germline, CDR1 is WNHNN and CDR2 SYGVQD (reference sequence). Deletions cut 1 base from V and 3 bases from J, with 12 bases between. The CDR3 bases are TGCGCCAGCAGTGAGTTGGATGGGCGGGACACTGAAGCTTTCTTT. Translation gives CASSELDGRDTEAFF.

The V gene is TRBV10-2, the J gene TRBJ2-5; a weak D match, TRBD2 (6 bases). Deletions cut 8 bases from V and 0 bases from J, with 13 bases between. Germline V gene lookup returns CDR1 WSHSY and CDR2 SAAADI. This CDR3 is built from 14 residues. The CDR3 loop is CASLDSGYQETQYF. CDR3 nucleotides: TGCGCCAGCTTAGATAGCGGTTACCAAGAGACCCAGTACTTC.

The rearrangement uses TRBV4-2 and TRBJ1-2; 7 positions match TRBD1. Trimming took 8 bases from V and 8 from J; bases not matched to a gene: 23. This CDR3 is 17 amino acids long. Germline-derived CDR1 and CDR2 are LGHNA and YNFKEQ. CDR3 DNA sequence: TGTGCCAGCTCAGCTGAGGCGACAGGGACTTACCCAAGGGGCTACACCTTC. Protein sequence: CASSAEATGTYPRGYTF.

The chain is built from TRBV7-9 and TRBJ2-4; 9 bases align to TRBD1. This CDR3 comprises 14 residues. J gave up 7 bases and V 3 bases, and 4 bases lay outside the gene matches. CDR1 SEHNR and CDR2 FQNEAQ come from the germline V gene (reference sequence). CDR3 in amino acids: CASSLGQGVNIQYF. The CDR3 nucleotides read TGTGCCAGCAGCTTGGGACAGGGTGTGAACATTCAGTACTTC.

The chain is built from TRBV19 and TRBJ2-5; 8 nucleotides agree with TRBD2. CDR1 is LNHDA, CDR2 SQIVND, per germline (reference sequence). The V and J ends lost 6 bases and 2 bases, in that order; junction bases with no gene match: 5. CDR3 length equals 14 residues. In nucleotides, the CDR3 is TGTGCCAGTAGACAAATAGCGGGGCAAGAGACCCAGTACTTC. Encoded protein: CASRQIAGQETQYF.

The chain carries TRBV6-5 and TRBJ2-3, with a possible D match to TRBD1 (5 bases). Germline CDR1 MNHEY, CDR2 SVGAGI. The length of the CDR3 is 14 residues. V lost 6 bases and J 0 bases, leaving 10 bases between the germline ends. CDR3 DNA: TGTGCCAGCAGGACCCCAGGGAGCACAGATACGCAGTATTTT. The encoded protein is CASRTPGSTDTQYF.

The genes are TRBV29-1 and TRBJ1-2, with TRBD1 as a possible D gene (5 bases). This CDR3 region has 13 residues. Trimming stripped 3 bases from V and 5 bases from J, with 13 bases between. CDR1 and CDR2 (germline): SQVTM, ANQGSEA. DNA for the CDR3: TGCAGCGTTGACTTGCCAGGGACTTATGGCTACACCTTC. The encoded protein is CSVDLPGTYGYTF.

V and J are TRBV7-9 and TRBJ1-1; D uncertain. Germline CDR1 and CDR2: SEHNR and FQNEAQ (reference sequence). V lost 6 bases, J lost 1 base, and 15 bases lay in between. This CDR3 spans 15 amino acids. Written as DNA, the CDR3 is TGTGCCAGCAGACTAGCGTTCCAGAAGAACACTGAAGCTTTCTTT. Its translation: CASRLAFQKNTEAFF. The entire variable domain, with the rest obtained from reference TRBV7-9 and TRBJ1-1, is as follows: DTGVSQNPRHKITKRGQNVTFRCDPISEHNRLYWYRQTLGQGPEFLTYFQNEAQLEKSRLLSDRFSAERPKGSFSTLEIQRTEQGDSAMYLCASRLAFQKNTEAFFGQGTRLTVV.

The J gene is TRBJ1-2, the V gene TRBV27, with 12 bases aligning to TRBD1. The CDR3 sequence is 19 residues long. The germline gives CDR1 MNHEY, CDR2 SMNVEV (reference sequence). J lost 5 bases, V lost 5 bases, and 18 bases had no gene match. CDR3 bases: TGTGCCAGCAGTCCGCTCGGGACAGGGGGCCTTGGAATCCTTTATGGCTACACCTTC. Translation gives CASSPLGTGGLGILYGYTF.